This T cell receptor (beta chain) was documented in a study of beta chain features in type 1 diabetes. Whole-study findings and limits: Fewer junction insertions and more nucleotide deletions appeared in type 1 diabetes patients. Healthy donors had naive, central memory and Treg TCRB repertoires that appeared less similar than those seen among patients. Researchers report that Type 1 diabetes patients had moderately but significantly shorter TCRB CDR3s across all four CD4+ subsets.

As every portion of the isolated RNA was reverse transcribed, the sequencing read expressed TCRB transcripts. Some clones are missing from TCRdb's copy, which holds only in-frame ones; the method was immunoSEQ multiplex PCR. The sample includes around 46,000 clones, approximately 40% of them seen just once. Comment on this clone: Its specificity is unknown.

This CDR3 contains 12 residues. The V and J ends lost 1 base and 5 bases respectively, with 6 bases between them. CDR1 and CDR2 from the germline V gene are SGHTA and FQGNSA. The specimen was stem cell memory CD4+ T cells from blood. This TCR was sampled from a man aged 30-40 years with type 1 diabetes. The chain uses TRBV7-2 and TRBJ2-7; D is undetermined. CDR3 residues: CASSLDYDEQYF. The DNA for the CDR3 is TGTGCCAGCAGCTTAGACTATGACGAGCAGTACTTC.